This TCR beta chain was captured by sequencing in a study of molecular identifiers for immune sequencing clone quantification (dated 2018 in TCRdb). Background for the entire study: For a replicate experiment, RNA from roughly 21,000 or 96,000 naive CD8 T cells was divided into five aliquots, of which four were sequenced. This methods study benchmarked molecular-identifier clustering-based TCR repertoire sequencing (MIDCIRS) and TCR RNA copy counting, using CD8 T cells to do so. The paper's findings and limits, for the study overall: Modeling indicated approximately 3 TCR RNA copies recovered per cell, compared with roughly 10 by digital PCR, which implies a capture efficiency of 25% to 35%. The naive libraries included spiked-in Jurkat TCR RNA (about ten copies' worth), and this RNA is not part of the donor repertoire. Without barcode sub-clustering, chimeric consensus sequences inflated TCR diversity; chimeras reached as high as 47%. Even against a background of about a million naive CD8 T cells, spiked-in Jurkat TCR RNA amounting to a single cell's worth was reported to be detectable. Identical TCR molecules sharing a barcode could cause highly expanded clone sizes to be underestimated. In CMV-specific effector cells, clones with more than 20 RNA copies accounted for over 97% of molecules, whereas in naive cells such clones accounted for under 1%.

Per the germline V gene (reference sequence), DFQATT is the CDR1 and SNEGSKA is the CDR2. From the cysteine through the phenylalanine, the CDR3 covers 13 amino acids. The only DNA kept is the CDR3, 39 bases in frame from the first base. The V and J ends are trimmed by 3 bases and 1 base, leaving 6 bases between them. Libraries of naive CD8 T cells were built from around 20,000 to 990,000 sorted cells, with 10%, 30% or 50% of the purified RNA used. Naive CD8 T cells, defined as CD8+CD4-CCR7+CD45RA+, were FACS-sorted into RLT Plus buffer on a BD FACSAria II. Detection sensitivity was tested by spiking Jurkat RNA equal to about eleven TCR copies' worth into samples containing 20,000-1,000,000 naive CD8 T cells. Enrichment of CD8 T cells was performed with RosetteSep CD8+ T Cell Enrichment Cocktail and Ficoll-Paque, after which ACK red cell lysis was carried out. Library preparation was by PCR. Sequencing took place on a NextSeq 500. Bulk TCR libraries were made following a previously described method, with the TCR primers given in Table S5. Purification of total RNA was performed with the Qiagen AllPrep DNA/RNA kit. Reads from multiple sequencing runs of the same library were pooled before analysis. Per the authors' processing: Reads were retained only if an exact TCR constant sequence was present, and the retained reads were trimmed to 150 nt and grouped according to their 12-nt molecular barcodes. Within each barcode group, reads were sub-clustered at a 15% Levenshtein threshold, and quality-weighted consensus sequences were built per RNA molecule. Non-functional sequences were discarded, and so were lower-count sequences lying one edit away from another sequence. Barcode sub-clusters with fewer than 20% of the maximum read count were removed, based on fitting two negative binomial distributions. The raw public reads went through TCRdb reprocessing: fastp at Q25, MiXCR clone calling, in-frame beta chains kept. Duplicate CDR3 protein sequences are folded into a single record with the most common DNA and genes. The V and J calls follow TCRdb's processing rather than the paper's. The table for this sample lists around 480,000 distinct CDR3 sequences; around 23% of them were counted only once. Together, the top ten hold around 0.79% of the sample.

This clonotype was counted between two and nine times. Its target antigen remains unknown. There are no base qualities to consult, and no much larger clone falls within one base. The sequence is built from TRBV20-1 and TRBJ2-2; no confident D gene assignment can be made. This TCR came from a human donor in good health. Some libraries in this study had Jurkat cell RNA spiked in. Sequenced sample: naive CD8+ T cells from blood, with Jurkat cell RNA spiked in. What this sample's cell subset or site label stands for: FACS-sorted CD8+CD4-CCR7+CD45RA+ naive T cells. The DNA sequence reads TGCAGTGCTAGCTTGGGGAACACCGGGGAGCTGTTTTTT. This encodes CSASLGNTGELFF.